This is a list of T cell receptor beta chains from one sample in a study of blood T cell repertoires in COVID-19. Clones were read by immunoSEQ multiplex PCR, and TCRdb kept only the in-frame ones, dropping some. This repertoire shows some 41,000 clones, 86% found once; its top ten account for over 5%. Sequencing was performed on peripheral blood. These TCRs come from a man aged 35 to 55 with active COVID-19. Each CDR3 is given with its conserved first and last residue. A D gene is named only where the DNA matches it firmly. Clone size is not always given. Where it is, it says once, few, many or a class for expanded clones.

D gene	J gene	clone size	CDR3 length	V gene	CDR3 protein	CDR3 DNA
TRBD1	TRBJ2-1	NA	15	TRBV11-1	CASSPGTGGGNEQFF	TGTGCCAGCAGCCCGGGGACAGGGGGCGGCAATGAGCAGTTCTTC
TRBD2	TRBJ2-1	once	14	TRBV4-1	CASSLTSGYNEQFF	TGCGCCAGCAGCCTTACTAGCGGGTACAATGAGCAGTTCTTC
TRBD1	TRBJ1-1	few	14	TRBV10-2	CASRWDREGTEAFF	TGCGCCAGCAGATGGGACAGGGAGGGCACTGAAGCTTTCTTT
TRBD2	TRBJ2-5	once	14	TRBV29-1	CSVPTSGTGETQYF	TGCAGCGTCCCGACTAGCGGGACTGGTGAGACCCAGTACTTC
NA	TRBJ2-2	NA	15	TRBV7-2	CASSFNRVNTGELFF	TGTGCCAGCAGCTTCAACAGGGTGAACACCGGGGAGCTGTTTTTT
TRBD2	TRBJ2-7	NA	13	TRBV7-9	CASSREGGHEQYF	TGTGCCAGCAGCCGGGAGGGTGGCCACGAGCAGTACTTC
TRBD1	TRBJ2-7	few	15	TRBV24-1	CATSDPGQGSDEQYF	TGTGCCACCAGTGACCCGGGACAGGGAAGCGACGAGCAGTACTTC
NA	TRBJ1-6	NA	17	TRBV5-6	CASSLGERAGINSPLHF	TGTGCCAGCAGCTTGGGAGAGCGTGCGGGGATCAATTCACCCCTCCACTTT
TRBD2	TRBJ2-1	NA	21	TRBV10-3	CAISETSDGRASLRSYNEQFF	TGTGCCATCAGTGAGACTAGTGACGGGAGGGCGTCCCTTAGATCCTACAATGAGCAGTTCTTC
TRBD2	TRBJ2-5	NA	14	TRBV3-1/TRBV3-2	CASTRAGAGETQYF	TGTGCCAGCACACGAGCGGGAGCCGGTGAGACCCAGTACTTC
NA	TRBJ2-3	NA	13	TRBV4-2	CASSQTRTDTQYF	TGTGCCAGCAGCCAAACTAGAACAGATACGCAGTATTTT
NA	TRBJ1-3	NA	14	TRBV21-1	CASKQGLTGNTIYF	TGTGCCAGCAAACAGGGTCTTACCGGAAACACCATATATTTT
NA	TRBJ1-5	NA	15	TRBV18	CASSPREGSHQPQHF	TGTGCCAGCTCACCTAGGGAGGGAAGCCATCAGCCCCAGCATTTT